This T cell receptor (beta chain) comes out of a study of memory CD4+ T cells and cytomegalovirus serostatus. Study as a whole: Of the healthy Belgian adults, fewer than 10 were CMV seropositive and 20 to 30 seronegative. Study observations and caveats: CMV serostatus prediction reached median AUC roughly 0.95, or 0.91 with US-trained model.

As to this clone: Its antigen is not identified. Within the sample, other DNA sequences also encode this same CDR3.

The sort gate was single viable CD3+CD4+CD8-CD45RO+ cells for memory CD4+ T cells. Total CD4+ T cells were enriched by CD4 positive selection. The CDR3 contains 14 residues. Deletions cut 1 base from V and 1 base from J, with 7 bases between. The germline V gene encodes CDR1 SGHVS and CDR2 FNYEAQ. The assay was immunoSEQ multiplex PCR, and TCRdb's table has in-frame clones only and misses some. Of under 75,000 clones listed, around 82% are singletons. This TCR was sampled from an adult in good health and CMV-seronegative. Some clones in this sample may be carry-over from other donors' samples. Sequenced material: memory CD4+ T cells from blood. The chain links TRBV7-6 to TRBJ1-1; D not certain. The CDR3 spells CASSLGVENTEAFF. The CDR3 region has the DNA TGTGCCAGCAGCTTAGGGGTGGAGAACACTGAAGCTTTCTTT. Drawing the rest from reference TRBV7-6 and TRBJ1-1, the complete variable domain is GAGVSQSPRYKVTKRGQDVALRCDPISGHVSLYWYRQALGQGPEFLTYFNYEAQQDKSGLPNDRFSAERPEGSISTLTIQRTEQRDSAMYRCASSLGVENTEAFFGQGTRLTVV.